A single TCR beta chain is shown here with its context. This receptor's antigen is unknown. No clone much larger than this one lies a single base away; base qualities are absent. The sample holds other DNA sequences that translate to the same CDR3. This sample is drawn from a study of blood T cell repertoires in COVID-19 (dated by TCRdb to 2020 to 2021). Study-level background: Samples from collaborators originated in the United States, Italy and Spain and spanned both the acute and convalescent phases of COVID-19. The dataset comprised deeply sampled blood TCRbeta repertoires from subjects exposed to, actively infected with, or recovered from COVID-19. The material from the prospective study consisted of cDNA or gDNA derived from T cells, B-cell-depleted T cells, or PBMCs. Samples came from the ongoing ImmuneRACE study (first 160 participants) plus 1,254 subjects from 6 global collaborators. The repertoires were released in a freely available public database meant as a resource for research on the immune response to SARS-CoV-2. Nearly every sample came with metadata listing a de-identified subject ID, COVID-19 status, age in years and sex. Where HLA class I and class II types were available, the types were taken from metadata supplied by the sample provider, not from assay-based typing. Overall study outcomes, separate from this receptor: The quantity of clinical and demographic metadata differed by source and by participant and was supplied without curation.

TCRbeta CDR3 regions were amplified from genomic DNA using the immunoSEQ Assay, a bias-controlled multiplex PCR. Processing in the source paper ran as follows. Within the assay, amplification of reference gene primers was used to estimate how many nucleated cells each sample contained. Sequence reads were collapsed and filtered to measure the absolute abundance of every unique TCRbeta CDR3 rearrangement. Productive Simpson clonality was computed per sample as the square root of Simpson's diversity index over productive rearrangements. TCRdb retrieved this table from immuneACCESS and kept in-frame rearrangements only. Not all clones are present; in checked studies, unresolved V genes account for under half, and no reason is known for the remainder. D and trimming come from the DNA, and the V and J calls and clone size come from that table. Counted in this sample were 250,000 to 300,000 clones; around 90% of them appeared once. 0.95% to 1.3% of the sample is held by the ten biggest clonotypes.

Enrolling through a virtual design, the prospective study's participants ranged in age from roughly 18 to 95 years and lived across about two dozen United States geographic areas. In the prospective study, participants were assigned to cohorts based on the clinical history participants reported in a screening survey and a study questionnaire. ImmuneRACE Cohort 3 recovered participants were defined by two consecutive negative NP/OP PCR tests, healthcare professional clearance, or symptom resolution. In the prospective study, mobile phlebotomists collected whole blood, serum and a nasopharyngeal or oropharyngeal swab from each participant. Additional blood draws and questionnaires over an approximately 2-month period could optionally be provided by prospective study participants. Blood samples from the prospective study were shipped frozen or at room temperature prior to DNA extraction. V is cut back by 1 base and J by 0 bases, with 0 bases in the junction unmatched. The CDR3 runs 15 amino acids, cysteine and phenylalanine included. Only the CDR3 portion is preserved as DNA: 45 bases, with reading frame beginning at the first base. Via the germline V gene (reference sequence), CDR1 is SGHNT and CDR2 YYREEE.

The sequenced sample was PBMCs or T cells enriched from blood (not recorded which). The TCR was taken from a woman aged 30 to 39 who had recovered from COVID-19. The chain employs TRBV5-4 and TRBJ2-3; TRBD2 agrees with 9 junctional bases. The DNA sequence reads TGTGCCAGCAGCTTGACTAGCGGGAGCACAGATACGCAGTATTTT. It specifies CASSLTSGSTDTQYF.